Below, 30 T cell receptor beta chains from the same sample are listed, as sequenced in a study of T cell repertoires in cytomegalovirus infection. Antigens for these TCRs are unknown. TCRdb re-analysed the reads in MiXCR, keeping a single row per CDR3 protein. The table records hundreds of thousands of distinct CDR3 sequences, approximately 33% of them present only once. The sequencing used cultured CD8+ T cells from PBMCs, collected from culture after CMV antigen stimulation. The source of these receptors is a human donor in good health (CMV status not recorded). Some clones in this sample may be carry-over from other donors' samples.

The chain employs TRBV6-6 and TRBJ2-2; the D is unclear. CDR1 MNHNY and CDR2 SVGAGI come from the germline V gene (reference sequence). V gave up 5 bases and J gave up 0 bases, with 10 bases separating them. This CDR3 has 15 amino acids. This chain's CDR3 is CASSTDATNTGELFF. CDR3 nucleotides: TGTGCCAGCAGTACCGACGCAACGAACACCGGGGAGCTGTTTTTT.

This clonotype was seen more than once but under ten times. V and J are TRBV10-3 and TRBJ2-7; 8 bases map to TRBD1. CDR1 and CDR2 (germline): ENHRY, SYGVKD. The V segment lost 5 bases and the J segment 6 bases; nucleotides outside the gene matches: 9. The CDR3 has 14 residues. The CDR3 reads CAISSLDRGSEQYF. The CDR3 bases are TGTGCCATCAGTTCCCTTGACAGGGGCTCCGAGCAGTACTTC.

This clonotype occurred a few times. This chain connects TRBV7-9 to TRBJ2-1; TRBD2 is a possible D gene (6 bases). The V end was cut by 4 bases, the J end by 0 bases, with 16 bases between. Looked up from germline, CDR1 is SEHNR and CDR2 is FQNEAQ (reference sequence). The CDR3 is 17 residues long. CDR3 sequence (DNA): TGTGCCAGCAGCTCGGCGGGACCGATAAGCTCCTACAATGAGCAGTTCTTC. Protein: CASSSAGPISSYNEQFF.

The rearrangement links TRBV20-1 to TRBJ1-1, with D possibly being TRBD1 (5 bases). The CDR3 loop spans 15 amino acids. CDR1 is DFQATT, CDR2 SNEGSKA, per germline (reference sequence). V dropped 0 bases and J dropped 4 bases, with 15 bases sitting between them. The CDR3 region is CSARDSDRGITEAFF. The CDR3 DNA reads as TGCAGTGCTAGAGATTCGGACCGGGGGATCACTGAAGCTTTCTTT.

The gene calls are TRBV20-1 and TRBJ2-7; D is ambiguous. The V and J ends lost 1 base and 0 bases respectively, with 10 bases between them. Germline lookup yields CDR1 DFQATT and CDR2 SNEGSKA (reference sequence). The CDR3 covers 14 residues. CDR3 sequence reads: CSARVTRSSYEQYF. The CDR3 bases are TGCAGTGCTAGAGTGACCAGGAGCTCCTACGAGCAGTACTTC.

This clonotype came up many times. The junction does not match germline at one end; this may be a read error. CDR3 residues: CASSPDSSWETQYF. The CDR3 DNA is TGTGCTAGCAGCCCTGACTCCTCGTGGGAGACCCAGTACTTC. The gene calls are TRBV7-7 and TRBJ2-5; unclear D gene. Germline CDR1 reads SSHAT; CDR2 reads FNYEAQ (reference sequence). This CDR3 spans 14 amino acids.

The CDR3 DNA reads TGCGCCAGCACCCGAGGATTGGGCGACTATGGCTACACCTTC. It codes for CASTRGLGDYGYTF. The chain carries TRBV4-3 and TRBJ1-2; D gene ambiguous. The ends were cut back, 7 bases at V and 3 bases at J, with 15 bases in the middle. The CDR3 is 14 amino acids. Germline CDR1 LGHNA, CDR2 YSLEER.

This clonotype was picked up a small number of times. This chain uses TRBV29-1 with TRBJ2-1, with TRBD2 matching over 11 bases. Germline-derived CDR1 and CDR2 are SQVTM and ANQGSEA. The CDR3 covers 14 residues. Trimming took 6 bases from V and 3 from J; bases not matched to a gene: 4. The CDR3 reads CSVPGTSGYNEQFF. Written as DNA, the CDR3 is TGCAGCGTCCCCGGGACTAGCGGCTACAATGAGCAGTTCTTC.

This clonotype was seen repeatedly, ten times or more. This chain links TRBV28 with TRBJ2-6, with no clear D. Deletions cut 6 bases from V and 0 bases from J, with 12 bases between. This CDR3 is built from 16 residues. From germline, CDR1 is MDHEN and CDR2 SYDVKM. This chain's CDR3 is CASSLLENSGANVLTF. The CDR3, as DNA: TGTGCCAGCAGCCTCCTTGAGAACTCTGGGGCCAACGTCCTGACTTTC.

DNA of the CDR3: TGTGCCAGCAGCGTAGGCGATAGCGGGGGGGCAGATACGCAGTATTTT. Its translation is CASSVGDSGGADTQYF. The chain carries TRBV9 and TRBJ2-3; the match to TRBD2 covers 11 bases. This CDR3 contains 16 residues. Germline-derived CDR1 and CDR2 are SGDLS and YYNGEE. V gave up 0 bases and J gave up 4 bases; unmatched junction bases: 4.

This clonotype was counted a few times. This chain uses TRBV7-2 with TRBJ2-2; no clear D gene. Germline assignment: CDR1 SGHTA and CDR2 FQGNSA. The CDR3 runs 14 residues. Trimming pared 0 bases from V and 3 bases from J, leaving 5 bases between. This chain's CDR3 is CASSLALDTGELFF. The CDR3 coding sequence is TGTGCCAGCAGCTTAGCCTTGGACACCGGGGAGCTGTTTTTT. Full variable domain (outside the CDR3, taken from reference TRBV7-2 and TRBJ2-2): GAGVSQSPSNKVTEKGKDVELRCDPISGHTALYWYRQSLGQGLEFLIYFQGNSAPDKSGLPSDRFSAERTGGSVSTLTIQRTQQEDSAVYLCASSLALDTGELFFGEGSRLTVL.

The V call is TRBV29-1, the J call TRBJ1-2; TRBD1 aligns across 8 bases. V lost 8 bases, J lost 4 bases, and 18 bases stayed unmatched. This CDR3 has 16 residues. Per germline, CDR1 SQVTM and CDR2 ANQGSEA. CDR3 DNA: TGCAGCTCCTACGGGCAGGGGGCGACCTCAGGCTATGGCTACACCTTC. Amino acids: CSSYGQGATSGYGYTF.

This clonotype was detected many times. This chain links TRBV7-8 with TRBJ2-7; a weak D match, TRBD1 (7 bases). CDR1 and CDR2 from the germline V gene are SGHVS and FQNEAQ. Trimming stripped 6 bases from V and 6 bases from J, with 18 bases between. The CDR3 totals 14 residues. The CDR3 region is CASSQPARGAEQYF. The CDR3 bases are TGTGCCAGCAGTCAACCCGCCAGGGGGGCCGAGCAGTACTTC. Variable domain in full (rest from reference TRBV7-8 and TRBJ2-7): GAGVSQSPRYKVAKRGQDVALRCDPISGHVSLFWYQQALGQGPEFLTYFQNEAQLDKSGLPSDRFFAERPEGSVSTLKIQRTQQEDSAVYLCASSQPARGAEQYFGPGTRLTVT.

This clonotype was detected many times. The chain is built from TRBV7-2 and TRBJ2-7, with 11 positions matching TRBD2. CDR3 length: 14 residues. J gave up 4 bases and V 6 bases, and 5 bases lay outside the gene matches. Germline V gene sequence: CDR1 SGHTA, CDR2 FQGNSA. CDR3 protein: CASSFSSGGYEQYF. CDR3 DNA sequence: TGTGCCAGCAGTTTCTCTAGCGGGGGGTACGAGCAGTACTTC.

This clonotype was seen more than once but under ten times. J is TRBJ1-1 and V is TRBV3-1, with 8 bases fitting TRBD1. The CDR3 spans 14 residues. Trimming took 0 bases from V and 11 from J; bases not matched to a gene: 8. The V gene's germline CDR1 is LGHDT and CDR2 YNNKEL (reference sequence). CDR3 residues: CASSQEGDRGYAFF. DNA of the CDR3: TGTGCCAGCAGCCAAGAAGGAGACAGGGGATATGCTTTCTTT.

This chain links TRBV10-1 with TRBJ2-7; no clear D gene. V was shortened by 4 bases and J by 5 bases, with 12 bases between the two germline ends. Germline CDR1 and CDR2: WNHNN and SYGVQD (reference sequence). The CDR3 length is 13 residues. The CDR3, as DNA: TGCGCCAGCAGTGGTATCTTCCGCGACGAGCAGTACTTC. Translating gives CASSGIFRDEQYF.

This clonotype came up many times. The rearrangement links TRBV6-2 or TRBV6-3 to TRBJ2-2; D gene uncertain. CDR3 size: 13 residues. Trimming cost V 5 bases and J 5 bases, with 9 bases left between them. From germline, CDR1 is MNHEY and CDR2 SVGEGT. The CDR3 bases are TGTGCCAGCAGTCCGGCACGGACCGGGGAGCTGTTTTTT. The encoded protein is CASSPARTGELFF.

This clonotype was observed many times. The chain carries TRBV2 and TRBJ2-5; 8 nucleotides align to TRBD2. Germline trimming cut 0 bases from V and 6 bases from J; bases unmatched to any gene: 6. This CDR3 has 15 residues. In germline, CDR1 is SNHLY, CDR2 FYNNEI. DNA of the CDR3: TGTGCCAGCAGTGAAGCACGGGGGGGCCGGCAGACCCAGTACTTC. This translates into CASSEARGGRQTQYF.

The chain joins TRBV4-1 to TRBJ2-7; possible D gene TRBD2, 6 bases. Trimming took off 1 base at V and 7 bases at J, with 17 bases between the two ends. The CDR3 totals 15 residues. Germline CDR1 and CDR2: MGHRA and YSYEKL. This CDR3 reads CASSQAGSGTQEQYF. Written as DNA, the CDR3 is TGCGCCAGCAGCCAAGCGGGTAGCGGAACTCAAGAGCAGTACTTC.

To note about this clonotype: Mismatch with germline at one junction end may stem from a read error. V usage is TRBV7-7 and J usage is TRBJ2-1, with 8 nucleotides matching TRBD1. CDR3 length: 16 residues. Germline V gives CDR1 SSHAT, CDR2 FNYEAQ (reference sequence). The CDR3 region is CASSPSVERTGHEQFF. The DNA of the CDR3 is TGTGCTAGCAGCCCCTCAGTCGAAAGGACAGGGCATGAGCAGTTCTTC.

The gene calls are TRBV7-4 and TRBJ2-3, with D maybe TRBD1 (6 bases). Trimming removed 5 bases from V and 4 bases from J, with 13 bases in between. Germline-derived CDR1 and CDR2 are SGHVT and SQSDAQ. The CDR3 runs 14 residues. CDR3 residues: CASSHRDRADTQYF. CDR3 in DNA: TGTGCCAGCAGCCACAGGGATCGTGCAGATACGCAGTATTTT.

This rearrangement joins TRBV13 to TRBJ2-3; 12 bases map to TRBD1. V dropped 6 bases and J dropped 1; count of bases not matched to a gene: 14. Germline-derived CDR1 and CDR2 are PRHDT and FYEKMQ (reference sequence). The CDR3 spans 19 residues. CDR3 sequence (DNA): TGTGCCAGCAGGTCCGAGGGGGACAGGGGGCAAGGAGGCACAGATACGCAGTATTTT. Translated, it gives CASRSEGDRGQGGTDTQYF.

Turning to this clonotype: Germline is not matched at one junction end, which may reflect a read error. The chain uses TRBV5-3 and TRBJ1-1; D perhaps matches TRBD1 (5 bases). TRBV5-3 is filed as an ORF, its function uncertain. CDR3 length equals 15 residues. CDR3 DNA sequence: TGTGCCAGCAGCTTTTATTTGGGGGAGGCCACTGAAGCTTTCTTT. Encoded protein: CASSFYLGEATEAFF.

The chain carries TRBV7-9 and TRBJ1-2, with D unresolved. The germline CDR1 and CDR2 sequences are SEHNR and FQNEAQ (reference sequence). The germline V and J ends were trimmed by 1 base and 5 bases, with 17 bases remaining between them. The CDR3 sequence is 16 residues long. CDR3 region: CASSLVEVAAGYGYTF. DNA of the CDR3: TGTGCCAGCAGCTTAGTAGAAGTTGCAGCGGGTTATGGCTACACCTTC.

This clonotype appeared many times. The chain couples TRBV7-8 to TRBJ2-7; 10 nucleotides match TRBD2. Trimming cost V 4 bases and J 7 bases; bases outside gene matches: 10. Germline V gene data show CDR1 as SGHVS and CDR2 as FQNEAQ. The CDR3 sequence is 15 residues long. CDR3 loop: CASSSLAGVNEEQYF. CDR3 bases: TGTGCCAGCAGCTCTCTAGCGGGGGTGAACGAGGAGCAGTACTTC.

The chain recombines TRBV7-3 with TRBJ2-1; 10 positions match TRBD2. The V gene end was trimmed by 0 bases and the J gene end by 6 bases; junction bases not matched to a gene: 2. The CDR3 totals 15 residues. Looked up from germline, CDR1 is SGHTA and CDR2 is FQGTGA. CDR3 in amino acids: CASSLTASGGNEQFF. CDR3 nucleotides: TGTGCCAGCAGCTTAACGGCTAGCGGGGGCAATGAGCAGTTCTTC.

Many counts were recorded for this clonotype. This chain links TRBV7-2 with TRBJ2-5; 9 nucleotides align to TRBD2. The CDR3 is 16 residues long. Germline CDR1 reads SGHTA; CDR2 reads FQGNSA. V trimming: 4 bases; J trimming: 1 base; junction bases outside the gene matches: 7. The CDR3 nucleotides are TGTGCCAGCAGCTCAGAGACTAGCGGAATCCAAGAGACCCAGTACTTC. This encodes CASSSETSGIQETQYF.

Many counts were recorded for this clonotype. This chain joins TRBV7-8 and TRBJ2-7; D gene ambiguous. The V and J ends lost 2 bases and 0 bases respectively, with 8 bases between them. CDR1 and CDR2 from the germline V gene are SGHVS and FQNEAQ. This CDR3 comprises 14 residues. CDR3 coding DNA: TGTGCCAGCAGCTTACTGGGCAGCTCCTACGAGCAGTACTTC. This sequence encodes CASSLLGSSYEQYF.

This clonotype was counted a few times. The J gene is TRBJ1-6, the V gene TRBV7-9; D remains ambiguous. V was cut by 4 bases and J by 7 bases, with 8 bases left in between. Germline values: CDR1 SEHNR, CDR2 FQNEAQ (reference sequence). The CDR3 covers 13 residues. CDR3 DNA: TGTGCCAGCAGCTCCGGGATCAATTCACCCCTCCACTTT. This sequence encodes CASSSGINSPLHF.

This chain links TRBV28 with TRBJ2-5; tentatively, D is TRBD1 or TRBD2 (5 bases each). Trimming took off 5 bases at V and 5 bases at J, with 24 bases between the two ends. CDR3 length equals 17 residues. The germline gives CDR1 MDHEN, CDR2 SYDVKM. CDR3: CASSPALPSPGPETQYF. As DNA, the CDR3 is TGTGCCAGCAGTCCCGCCCTTCCTAGCCCGGGACCGGAGACCCAGTACTTC.